A selection of T cell receptor beta chains follows, all from one sample in a study of human T cells and chemical hapten exposure. TCRdb processed the RACE reads anew with MiXCR; each CDR3 protein has one entry. The data contain just under 350,000 distinct CDR3 sequences, about 7% of them seen just once; the ten biggest clones take up 8.4%. Sequenced material: whole blood, taken in connection with sensitization to the hapten diphenylcyclopropenone (DPC). The origin of the receptors is a woman aged 18-29 years with alopecia areata. Some clones in this sample may be carry-over from other donors' samples. Both conserved end residues are part of each CDR3. Each record gives: clone size, J gene, V gene, D gene, CDR3 DNA, CDR3 protein. The D gene is left open where the match is weak. Clone size is shown for a subset of rows, as once, few, many or a class of expanded clone.

>few|TRBJ1-4|TRBV12-3/TRBV12-4|.
TGTGCCAGCAGTTTGGTGACTTCAAGGGATGAAAAACTGTTTTTT
CASSLVTSRDEKLFF
>few|TRBJ1-1|TRBV5-4|.
TGTGCCAGCAGCCCTGGAGGGCAGGGTTGGGGGAGCATGGCCACTGAAGCTTTCTTT
CASSPGGQGWGSMATEAFF
>many|TRBJ2-1|TRBV11-3|.
TGTGCCAGCAGCTTAGGGATAGAGCAGTTCTTC
CASSLGIEQFF
>.|TRBJ2-5|TRBV7-6|TRBD2
TGTGCCAGCAGCTTGCGGGGGAGGGAGACCCAGTACTTC
CASSLRGRETQYF
>.|TRBJ1-6|TRBV14|.
TGTGCCAGCAGCCATTCTTGGGGGAGCTCCTATAATTCACCCCTCCACTTT
CASSHSWGSSYNSPLHF
>many|TRBJ1-2|TRBV29-1|TRBD1
TGCAGCGTTACAGGGGGCGCGGGCTATGGCTACACCTTC
CSVTGGAGYGYTF
>many|TRBJ2-1|TRBV10-3|.
TGTGCCATCTCCCCCTGGCAGGGCAATGAGCAGTTCTTC
CAISPWQGNEQFF
>.|TRBJ1-1|TRBV7-9|.
TGTGCCAGCAGCTTAGCTCTACGGGCAGCTTTCTTT
CASSLALRAAFF
>few|TRBJ2-1|TRBV11-2|TRBD2
TGTGCCAGCAGCTCGGGACTAGCGGGGTCCAATGAGCAGTTCTTC
CASSSGLAGSNEQFF
>many|TRBJ1-2|TRBV5-4|.
TGTGCCAGCAGCCCTGACAGAATAGACTATGGCTACACCTTC
CASSPDRIDYGYTF
>few|TRBJ2-3|TRBV7-2|TRBD2
TGTGCCAGCAGCGAGGGGAGGGGCGGGCGCACAGATACGCAGTATTTT
CASSEGRGGRTDTQYF